This T cell receptor (beta chain) was recorded in a study of cytomegalovirus exposure and HLA in healthy donors. Study-wide results and caveats: A few CMV-associated chains were confirmed in vitro to be specific for CMV antigens. According to the study, around 160 TCR beta chains were cytomegalovirus-associated.

Only one count was recorded for this clone. As yet, its antigen is unknown. V gave up 6 bases and J gave up 4 bases; unmatched junction bases: 2. Germline V CDR1 and CDR2: MGHDK, SYGVNS. CDR3 size: 12 residues. Method: immunoSEQ multiplex PCR; TCRdb's copy keeps in-frame clones and lacks some. This table holds 100,000 to 150,000 clones, 80% to 90% found once. The approximately 120-subject validation cohort, separate from the approximately 640-subject first cohort, included the donors. V is TRBV25-1 and J is TRBJ2-5, with 7 positions matching TRBD1. This receptor was identified in a woman between 18 and 29 years old in good health and CMV-seronegative. Sample: PBMCs. The CDR3 is CASSRQGETQYF. DNA for the CDR3: TGTGCCAGCAGCAGACAGGGAGAGACCCAGTACTTC.